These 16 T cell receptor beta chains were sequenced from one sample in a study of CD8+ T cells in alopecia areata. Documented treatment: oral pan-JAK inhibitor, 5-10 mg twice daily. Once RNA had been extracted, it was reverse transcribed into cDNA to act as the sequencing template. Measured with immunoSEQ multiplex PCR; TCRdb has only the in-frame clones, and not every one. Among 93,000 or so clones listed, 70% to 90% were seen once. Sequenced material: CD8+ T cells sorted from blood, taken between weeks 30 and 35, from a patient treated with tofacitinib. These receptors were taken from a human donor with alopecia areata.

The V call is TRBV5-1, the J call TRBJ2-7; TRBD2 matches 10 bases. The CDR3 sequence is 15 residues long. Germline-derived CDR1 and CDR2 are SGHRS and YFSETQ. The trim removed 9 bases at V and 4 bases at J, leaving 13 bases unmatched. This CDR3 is CAIVLAGDSLYEQYF. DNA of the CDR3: TGCGCCATCGTGCTAGCGGGAGACTCTCTATACGAGCAGTACTTC.

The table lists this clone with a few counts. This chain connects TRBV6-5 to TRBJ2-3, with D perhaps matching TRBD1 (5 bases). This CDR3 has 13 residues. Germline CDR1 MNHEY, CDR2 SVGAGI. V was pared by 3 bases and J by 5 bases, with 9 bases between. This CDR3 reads CASSYRGLDTQYF. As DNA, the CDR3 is TGTGCCAGCAGTTATAGGGGCTTAGATACGCAGTATTTT.

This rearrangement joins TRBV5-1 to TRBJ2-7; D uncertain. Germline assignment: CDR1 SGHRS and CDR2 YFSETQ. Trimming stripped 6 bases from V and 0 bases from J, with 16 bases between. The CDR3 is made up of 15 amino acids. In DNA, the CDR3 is TGCGCCAGCACTTCACGGCCGGGCCTCTCCTACGAGCAGTACTTC. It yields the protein CASTSRPGLSYEQYF. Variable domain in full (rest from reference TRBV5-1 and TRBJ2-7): KAGVTQTPRYLIKTRGQQVTLSCSPISGHRSVSWYQQTPGQGLQFLFEYFSETQRNKGNFPGRFSGRQFSNSRSEMNVSTLELGDSALYLCASTSRPGLSYEQYFGPGTRLTVT.

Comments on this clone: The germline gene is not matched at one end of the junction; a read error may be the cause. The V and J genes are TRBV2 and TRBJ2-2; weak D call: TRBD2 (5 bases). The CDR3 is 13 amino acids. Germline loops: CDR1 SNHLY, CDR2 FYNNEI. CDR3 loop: CVSSGLSPGELFF. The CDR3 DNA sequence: TGTGTCAGCAGTGGACTTAGTCCCGGGGAGCTGTTTTTT.

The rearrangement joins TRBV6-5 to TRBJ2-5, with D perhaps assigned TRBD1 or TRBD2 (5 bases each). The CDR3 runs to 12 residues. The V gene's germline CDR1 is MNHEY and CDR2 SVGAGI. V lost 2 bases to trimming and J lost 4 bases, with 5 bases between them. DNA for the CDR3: TGTGCCAGCAGTTACGGGGGAGAGACCCAGTACTTC. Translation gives CASSYGGETQYF.

The CDR3 nucleotides are TGTGCCAGCAGCGAACACACCTGGACTAACAATGAGCAGTTCTTC. It encodes CASSEHTWTNNEQFF. The chain links TRBV9 to TRBJ2-1, with D maybe TRBD2 (6 bases). Trimming took 3 bases from V and 5 from J, leaving 15 bases between them. CDR1 and CDR2 from the germline V gene are SGDLS and YYNGEE. The CDR3 loop spans 15 amino acids.

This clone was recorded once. DNA of the CDR3: TGTGCCAGCAGCAAGGGACTAGCGGAAGAGACCCAGTACTTC. This codes for CASSKGLAEETQYF. V is TRBV7-8 and J is TRBJ2-5; 11 bases are shared with TRBD2. The junction had 2 bases not matched to a gene; V was cut back by 5 bases and J by 3 bases. CDR1 SGHVS and CDR2 FQNEAQ come from the germline V gene. The CDR3 covers 14 residues.

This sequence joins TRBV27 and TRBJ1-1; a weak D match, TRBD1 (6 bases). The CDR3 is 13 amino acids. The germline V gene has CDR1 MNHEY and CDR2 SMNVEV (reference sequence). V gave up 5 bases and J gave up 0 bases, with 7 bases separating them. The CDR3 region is CASSRQVNTEAFF. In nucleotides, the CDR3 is TGTGCCAGCAGTAGACAGGTGAACACTGAAGCTTTCTTT.

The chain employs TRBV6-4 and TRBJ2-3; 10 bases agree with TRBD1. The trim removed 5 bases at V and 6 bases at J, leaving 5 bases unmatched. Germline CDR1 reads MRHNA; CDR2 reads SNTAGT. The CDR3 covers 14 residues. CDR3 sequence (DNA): TGTGCCAGCAGTCGGGACAGGGGAGGTGATACGCAGTATTTT. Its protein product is CASSRDRGGDTQYF.

The chain's CDR3 is CASSTSGVGAYEQYF. The CDR3 DNA reads TGTGCCAGTAGTACCAGCGGGGTAGGCGCCTACGAGCAGTACTTC. This sequence joins TRBV19 and TRBJ2-7; the match to TRBD2 covers 7 bases. Per the germline V gene, CDR1 is LNHDA and CDR2 is SQIVND (reference sequence). V lost 4 bases and J lost 2; bases outside the gene matches: 8. The CDR3 consists of 15 residues.

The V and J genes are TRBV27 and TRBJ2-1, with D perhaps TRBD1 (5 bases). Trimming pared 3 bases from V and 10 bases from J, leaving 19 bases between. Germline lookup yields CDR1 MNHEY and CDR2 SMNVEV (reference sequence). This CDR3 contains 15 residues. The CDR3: CASSFLSQGWTEQFF. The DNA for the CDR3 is TGTGCCAGCAGTTTTTTGAGCCAGGGCTGGACAGAGCAGTTCTTC.

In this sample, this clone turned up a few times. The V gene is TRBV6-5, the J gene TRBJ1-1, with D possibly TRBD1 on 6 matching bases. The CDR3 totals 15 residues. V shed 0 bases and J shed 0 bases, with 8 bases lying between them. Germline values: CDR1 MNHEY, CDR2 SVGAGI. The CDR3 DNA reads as TGTGCCAGCAGTTACTCCGGACAGATGAACACTGAAGCTTTCTTT. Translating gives CASSYSGQMNTEAFF.

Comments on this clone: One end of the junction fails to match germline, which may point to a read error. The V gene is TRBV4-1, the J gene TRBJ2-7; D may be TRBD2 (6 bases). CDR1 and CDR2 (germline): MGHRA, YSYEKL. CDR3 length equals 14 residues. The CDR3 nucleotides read TGTGCCAGCAGCCAAGAGGAGGGCTCCTACGAGCAGTACTTC. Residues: CASSQEEGSYEQYF.

The chain's CDR3 is CASSPRDRVYEQYF. DNA of the CDR3: TGTGCCAGCAGTCCCCGGGACAGGGTGTACGAGCAGTACTTC. The V gene is TRBV6-5, the J gene TRBJ2-7; 9 bases are shared with TRBD1. This CDR3 contains 14 residues. Germline V lookup: CDR1 MNHEY, CDR2 SVGAGI. J was trimmed by 4 bases and V by 5 bases; bases with no gene match: 6.

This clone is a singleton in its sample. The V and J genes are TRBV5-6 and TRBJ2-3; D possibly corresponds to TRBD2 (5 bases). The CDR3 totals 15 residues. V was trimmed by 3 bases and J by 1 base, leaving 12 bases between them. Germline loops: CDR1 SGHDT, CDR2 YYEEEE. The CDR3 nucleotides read TGTGCCAGCAGCTCTCTAGCTTGGGGCACAGATACGCAGTATTTT. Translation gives CASSSLAWGTDTQYF. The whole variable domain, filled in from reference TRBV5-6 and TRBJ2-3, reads DAGVTQSPTHLIKTRGQQVTLRCSPKSGHDTVSWYQQALGQGPQFIFQYYEEEERQRGNFPDRFSGHQFPNYSSELNVNALLLGDSALYLCASSSLAWGTDTQYFGPGTRLTVL.

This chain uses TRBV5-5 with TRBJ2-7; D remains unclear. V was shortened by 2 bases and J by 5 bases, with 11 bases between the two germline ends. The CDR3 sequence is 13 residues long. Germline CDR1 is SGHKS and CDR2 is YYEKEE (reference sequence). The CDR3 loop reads CASSFVVVNEQYF. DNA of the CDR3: TGTGCCAGCAGCTTTGTTGTAGTCAACGAGCAGTACTTC.